A selection of T cell receptor beta chains follows, all from one sample in a study of vaccination effects on CD4 cells after COVID-19. Their specific antigens are unknown. Sequenced by immunoSEQ multiplex PCR; TCRdb stores in-frame clones only, minus some. The sample lists tens of thousands of clones, under 80% seen once, with about 10% in the top ten. Sequences were derived from CD4+ T cells from PBMCs cultured with SARS-CoV-2 spike peptides, sampled before COVID-19 vaccination. These receptors were obtained from a human donor who received a COVID-19 vaccine. The CDR3 runs from the conserved cysteine through the conserved F or W. A D gene is named only where the DNA matches it firmly. Some rows mark clone size as missing; the rest say once, few, many or name a class of expanded clone.

len	v_gene	j_gene	d_gene	abundance	CDR3aa	CDR3nt
13	TRBV5-1	TRBJ1-3	NA	NA	CASSLEGAYTIYF	TGCGCCAGCAGCTTGGAAGGGGCGTACACCATATATTTT
14	TRBV20-1	TRBJ2-1	TRBD2	NA	CSASSSGGAYEQFF	TGCAGTGCTAGTTCTAGCGGGGGGGCCTATGAGCAGTTCTTC
14	TRBV3-1/TRBV3-2	TRBJ2-3	NA	NA	CASSQGSGWAAEYF	TGTGCCAGCAGCCAGGGGTCTGGGTGGGCGGCGGAGTATTTT
15	TRBV6-5	TRBJ1-3	NA	once	CASSYARGGGNTIYF	TGTGCCAGCAGTTACGCCAGGGGAGGTGGAAACACCATATATTTT
13	TRBV27	TRBJ2-3	NA	NA	CASSLRTEGTQYF	TGTGCCAGCAGTTTAAGGACTGAGGGTACGCAGTATTTT
14	TRBV18	TRBJ2-2	TRBD1	NA	CASFRTGDTGELFF	TGTGCCAGCTTCCGGACAGGGGACACCGGGGAGCTGTTTTTT
17	TRBV24-1	TRBJ2-5	TRBD1	NA	CATSDRSGQGAFGTQYF	TGTGCCACCAGTGACCGAAGCGGACAGGGGGCTTTTGGGACCCAGTACTTC
14	TRBV5-1	TRBJ1-2	NA	NA	CASSSLTGLYGYTF	TGCGCCAGCAGCTCCCTGACTGGCCTCTATGGCTACACCTTC
17	TRBV7-2	TRBJ2-3	TRBD2	NA	CASSLALAGGLTDTQYF	TGTGCCAGCAGCTTAGCGCTTGCGGGGGGCCTAACAGATACGCAGTATTTT
15	TRBV19	TRBJ2-5	TRBD1	NA	CASSTLTTGQETQYF	TGTGCCAGTAGTACCCTGACGACAGGGCAAGAGACCCAGTACTTC
15	TRBV5-1	TRBJ1-5	NA	once	CASSETPGHNQPQHF	TGCGCCAGCAGCGAGACACCGGGCCATAATCAGCCCCAGCATTTT
13	TRBV29-1	TRBJ1-5	TRBD1	few	CSVGQGAGQPQHF	TGCAGCGTGGGACAGGGGGCCGGTCAGCCCCAGCATTTT
15	TRBV28	TRBJ1-4	TRBD1	once	CASSMGGTGDEKLFF	TGTGCCAGCAGTATGGGGGGGACAGGGGATGAAAAACTGTTTTTT
17	TRBV5-1	TRBJ2-5	NA	NA	CASSLVPSAGNQETQYF	TGCGCCAGCAGCTTGGTTCCGTCCGCGGGGAATCAAGAGACCCAGTACTTC
16	TRBV27	TRBJ2-3	TRBD2	NA	CASSLRSGGESDTQYF	TGTGCCAGCAGTTTACGAAGCGGGGGGGAATCAGATACGCAGTATTTT
17	TRBV3-1/TRBV3-2	TRBJ2-3	TRBD2	NA	CASSRGGSGGFTDTQYF	TGTGCCAGCAGCCGAGGGGGGAGCGGGGGGTTCACAGATACGCAGTATTTT